This T cell receptor (beta chain) was captured by sequencing in a study of T cell responses to AZD1222 COVID-19 vaccine. Repertoires were generated with immunoSEQ multiplex PCR, while TCRdb's copy carries only in-frame clones and drops some. The sample contains some 80,000 clones, around 90% of which appear only once. Study-wide results and limits: Epitopes outside B.1.351 and B.1.1.7 mutated regions reportedly drew nearly half of spike TCRs. CD4 TCRs linked to vaccination spanned spike, dominating at 160-218 and 743-854. Among those given AZD1222, only 6 or 7 were seropositive at baseline.

This clone was recorded once. Its specificity is unknown. The TCR comes from an adult in good health. Sequencing was performed on peripheral blood, taken on day 0 of AZD1222 vaccination.

In nucleotides, the CDR3 is TGTGCCAGCACCACCCTCGGGGGTGGCTACACCTTC. Its translation: CASTTLGGGYTF. The rearrangement joins TRBV6-5 to TRBJ1-2, with D perhaps TRBD1 (5 bases). Trimming left V 7 bases short and J 7 bases short, with 13 bases between. In germline, CDR1 is MNHEY, CDR2 SVGAGI. The CDR3 contains 12 residues.